This passage covers 21 T cell receptor beta chains from one sample sequenced in a study of CD8+ T cells in alopecia areata (dated by TCRdb to about 2018). Library construction relied on the immunoSEQ multiplex PCR assay. To provide template for TCR sequencing, every sample had RNA extracted and reverse transcribed into cDNA. TCRdb mirrors the immuneACCESS table, restricted to in-frame sequences. Some clones are absent from its copies; in checked studies, under half trace to an unresolved V gene, and the reason for the others is unknown. This sample gives 200,000 to 250,000 clones in total; less than 65% of them show up just once. Around 4.3% of the sample is held by the ten biggest clonotypes. The time point label here, explained by the study, means: approximately 4 weeks on oral tofacitinib. Read against the paper, the sample's treatment or condition label means: oral pan-JAK inhibitor, 5-10 mg twice daily.

The sample in question was CD4+ T cells sorted from blood, obtained at week 4, from a patient treated with tofacitinib. Receptors originate from a human donor with alopecia areata.

The rearrangement joins TRBV27 to TRBJ2-1; D call uncertain. The CDR3 is made up of 11 amino acids. In germline, CDR1 is MNHEY, CDR2 SMNVEV (reference sequence). This chain's CDR3 is CTSTSYNEQFF. CDR3 coding DNA: TGTACCTCGACCTCCTACAATGAGCAGTTCTTC.

This sequence joins TRBV29-1 and TRBJ1-1; D is undetermined. The germline gives CDR1 SQVTM, CDR2 ANQGSEA. The CDR3 has 12 amino acids. V shed 7 bases and J shed 2 bases, with 11 bases lying between them. CDR3 region: CSGGMANTEAFF. The CDR3 DNA reads TGCAGCGGTGGGATGGCCAACACTGAAGCTTTCTTT.

The J gene is TRBJ1-2, the V gene TRBV23-1; unclear D gene. TRBV23-1 is labeled an ORF, and its function is uncertain. The CDR3 is 16 amino acids. The V end lost 6 bases, the J end lost 1 base, and 18 bases lay between the germline ends. The CDR3 reads CASSRVTRSVNYGYTF. CDR3 DNA sequence: TGCGCCAGCAGCCGGGTTACACGGTCAGTTAACTATGGCTACACCTTC.

This sequence joins TRBV25-1 and TRBJ2-2; TRBD2 aligns across 7 bases. The V gene end was trimmed by 6 bases and the J gene end by 5 bases; junction bases not matched to a gene: 0. The CDR3 extends over 12 amino acids. In germline, CDR1 is MGHDK, CDR2 SYGVNS. In DNA form, the CDR3 reads TGTGCCAGCAGGCGGGGGACCGGGGAGCTGTTTTTT. It yields the protein CASRRGTGELFF.

The V and J genes are TRBV7-2 and TRBJ2-7; possibly TRBD1 for D (5 bases). V was cut by 0 bases and J by 5 bases, with 17 bases left in between. The CDR3 is made up of 16 amino acids. CDR1 and CDR2 from the germline V gene are SGHTA and FQGNSA. The CDR3 sequence: CASSLALSGKLNEQYF. In nucleotides, the CDR3 is TGTGCCAGCAGCTTAGCGCTCTCAGGGAAGCTTAACGAGCAGTACTTC.

Note on this clone: One junction end disagrees with the germline gene, perhaps due to a read error. The rearrangement links TRBV29-1 to TRBJ2-5; the match to TRBD1 covers 9 bases. This CDR3 is 15 amino acids long. Germline CDR1 is SQVTM and CDR2 is ANQGSEA. CDR3: CSVEGGTGIGETQYF. DNA of the CDR3: TGCAGCGTCGAAGGCGGGACAGGGATTGGAGAGACCCAGTACTTC.

This clone came up once. This chain connects TRBV13 to TRBJ1-2; D gene ambiguous. The V and J ends lost 5 bases and 3 bases respectively, with 13 bases between them. The CDR3 is 14 amino acids. CDR1 and CDR2 (germline): PRHDT, FYEKMQ (reference sequence). CDR3 sequence: CASSPRPGDYGYTF. CDR3 in DNA: TGTGCCAGCAGCCCACGCCCCGGGGACTATGGCTACACCTTC.

This clone was picked up a small number of times. As the CDR3 is not closed by the conserved phenylalanine or tryptophan, this likely results from a read error. Because the CDR3's place on the DNA is in doubt, the DNA is left out and the CDR3 is given as listed by TCRdb. The chain couples TRBV7-4 to TRBJ1-4. The CDR3 adds up to 9 amino acids, both ends counted. CDR1 and CDR2 from the germline V gene are SGHVT and SQSDAQ. CDR3 loop: CASRPGALS.

This clone was recorded a few times. J is TRBJ2-3 and V is TRBV30; 11 nucleotides align to TRBD2. The CDR3 has 14 residues. The V segment lost 2 bases and the J segment 5 bases; nucleotides outside the gene matches: 3. In germline, CDR1 is GTSNPN, CDR2 SVGIG (reference sequence). The CDR3 DNA is TGTGCCTGGAGTCACGGACTAGCGGGAGATACGCAGTATTTT. Translation: CAWSHGLAGDTQYF.

This chain uses TRBV5-6 with TRBJ2-3; D is ambiguous. Trimming removed 4 bases from V and 4 bases from J, with 7 bases in between. CDR3 length equals 12 residues. In germline, CDR1 is SGHDT, CDR2 YYEEEE. The CDR3 DNA reads as TGTGCCAGCAGCCCAATTGCAGATACGCAGTATTTT. Translated, it gives CASSPIADTQYF.

The chain recombines TRBV29-1 with TRBJ2-3; D perhaps matches TRBD1 (5 bases). The V end was cut by 2 bases, the J end by 3 bases, with 12 bases between. The CDR3 totals 14 residues. Germline V gene data show CDR1 as SQVTM and CDR2 as ANQGSEA. The CDR3 region has the DNA TGCAGCGTTGAACTGGGCAGGGCGACAGATACGCAGTATTTT. It is translated as CSVELGRATDTQYF.

The J gene is TRBJ2-1, the V gene TRBV27; TRBD2 matches 9 bases. Germline V gene data show CDR1 as MNHEY and CDR2 as SMNVEV (reference sequence). The J segment lost 4 bases and the V segment lost 2 bases, leaving 6 bases of the junction unmatched. This CDR3 has 16 amino acids. In DNA form, the CDR3 reads TGTGCCAGCAGTTTAGTGGGGCTAGCGGGGTACAATGAGCAGTTCTTC. Translating gives CASSLVGLAGYNEQFF.

The chain carries TRBV29-1 and TRBJ1-2; a possible D gene is TRBD1 (5 bases). The CDR3 has 14 amino acids. Deletions cut 8 bases from V and 0 bases from J, with 16 bases between. Looked up from germline, CDR1 is SQVTM and CDR2 is ANQGSEA. The DNA of the CDR3 is TGCAGCATTTCCCTGGACACATCTAACTATGGCTACACCTTC. Amino acid sequence: CSISLDTSNYGYTF.

This rearrangement joins TRBV29-1 to TRBJ1-6; D not certain. CDR3 length: 17 amino acids. The V end lost 6 bases, the J end lost 1 base, and 19 bases lay between the germline ends. Germline CDR1 and CDR2: SQVTM and ANQGSEA. This CDR3 reads CSVSSGSGSSYNSPLHF. The CDR3 bases are TGCAGCGTCAGCTCAGGATCGGGTTCATCCTATAATTCACCCCTCCACTTT.

CDR3 in DNA: TGTGCCAGCAGCCCACCAAACAACGAGCAGTACTTC. It specifies CASSPPNNEQYF. The genes are TRBV2 and TRBJ2-7; D unclear. The germline V gene has CDR1 SNHLY and CDR2 FYNNEI. This CDR3 is 12 amino acids long. V lost 6 bases to trimming and J lost 5 bases, with 11 bases between them. Full variable domain (remainder filled in from reference TRBV2 and TRBJ2-7): EPEVTQTPSHQVTQMGQEVILRCVPISNHLYFYWYRQILGQKVEFLVSFYNNEISEKSEIFDDQFSVERPDGSNFTLKIRSTKLEDSAMYFCASSPPNNEQYFGPGTRLTVT.

The CDR3 reads CASSYGTPGGPEKLFF. The CDR3 DNA sequence: TGTGCCAGCAGTTACGGCACCCCAGGGGGTCCTGAAAAACTGTTTTTT. The rearrangement joins TRBV6-5 to TRBJ1-4, with 7 bases fitting TRBD1. CDR1 is MNHEY, CDR2 SVGAGI, per germline. CDR3 length equals 16 residues. Germline trimming cut 2 bases from V and 7 bases from J; bases unmatched to any gene: 10.

This chain uses TRBV19 with TRBJ1-6; 7 nucleotides agree with TRBD1. Germline V CDR1 and CDR2: LNHDA, SQIVND (reference sequence). The CDR3 has 15 amino acids. V dropped 8 bases and J dropped 5; count of bases not matched to a gene: 9. The chain's CDR3 is CASRQQGKHNSPLHF. The DNA of the CDR3 is TGTGCCAGTCGACAACAGGGGAAACATAATTCACCCCTCCACTTT.

Here the CDR3 reads CASSLEWTGTGGSPLHF. In DNA form, the CDR3 reads TGTGCCAGCAGCCTTGAATGGACCGGGACAGGGGGTTCACCCCTCCACTTT. The chain carries TRBV4-2 and TRBJ1-6; 11 nucleotides match TRBD1. The CDR3 covers 17 residues. V shed 4 bases, J shed 9 bases, and the junction held 11 bases outside the gene matches. Germline-derived CDR1 and CDR2 are LGHNA and YNFKEQ.

The V call is TRBV7-3, the J call TRBJ1-3; weak D call: TRBD1 (6 bases). V was trimmed by 2 bases and J by 8 bases, leaving 10 bases between them. This CDR3 comprises 13 residues. Germline-derived CDR1 and CDR2 are SGHTA and FQGTGA. In DNA, the CDR3 is TGTGCCAGCAGCTTAGGCAGGGGAGACACCATATATTTT. As protein: CASSLGRGDTIYF. Combining the CDR3 with reference TRBV7-3 and TRBJ1-3 gives the whole variable domain GAGVSQTPSNKVTEKGKYVELRCDPISGHTALYWYRQSLGQGPEFLIYFQGTGAADDSGLPNDRFFAVRPEGSVSTLKIQRTERGDSAVYLCASSLGRGDTIYFGEGSWLTVV.

This clone turned up a few times. The rearrangement uses TRBV7-2 and TRBJ1-6, with TRBD1 matching 8 bases. This CDR3 contains 15 residues. CDR1 and CDR2 (germline): SGHTA, FQGNSA. Trimming took 5 bases from V and 7 from J; bases not matched to a gene: 7. The CDR3 reads CASSPGQGANSPLHF. For the CDR3, the DNA is TGTGCCAGCAGCCCGGGGCAGGGGGCAAATTCACCCCTCCACTTT.

On this clone itself: At one boundary the junction diverges from the germline segment, which might be a read error. The CDR3 loop is CASSPRGGSTDTQYF. The CDR3 DNA follows: TGTGCTAGCAGCCCCCGGGGGGGGAGCACAGATACGCAGTATTTT. The chain carries TRBV7-7 and TRBJ2-3; 8 bases are a match to TRBD2. This CDR3 is built from 15 residues. Germline loops: CDR1 SSHAT, CDR2 FNYEAQ (reference sequence).